This T cell receptor beta chain is drawn from a study of EBV T-cell therapy then PD-1 blockade in nasopharyngeal carcinoma. Treatment specified: AdE1-LMPpoly-expanded autologous EBV-specific T-cell therapy followed by anti-PD-1 nivolumab. Clones were read by immunoSEQ multiplex PCR, and TCRdb kept only the in-frame ones, dropping some. The table lists tens of thousands of clones, about 87% of them singletons, with approximately 31% in the top ten. CDR3 size: 15 residues. In germline, CDR1 is LNHNV, CDR2 YYDKDF (reference sequence). V lost 5 bases, J lost 3 bases, and 4 bases stayed unmatched. About this clone: Its specificity is unknown.

The genes are TRBV15 and TRBJ2-3; 11 nucleotides line up with TRBD2. The clonotype was recovered from a man in his forties with nasopharyngeal carcinoma. The source material was CD8+ T cells from blood, sampled at approximately day 64 from a patient whose treatment included autologous EBV-specific T cells and nivolumab. CDR3 sequence: CATSRSGGATDTQYF. The DNA for the CDR3 is TGTGCCACCAGCCGTAGCGGGGGGGCGACAGATACGCAGTATTTT.